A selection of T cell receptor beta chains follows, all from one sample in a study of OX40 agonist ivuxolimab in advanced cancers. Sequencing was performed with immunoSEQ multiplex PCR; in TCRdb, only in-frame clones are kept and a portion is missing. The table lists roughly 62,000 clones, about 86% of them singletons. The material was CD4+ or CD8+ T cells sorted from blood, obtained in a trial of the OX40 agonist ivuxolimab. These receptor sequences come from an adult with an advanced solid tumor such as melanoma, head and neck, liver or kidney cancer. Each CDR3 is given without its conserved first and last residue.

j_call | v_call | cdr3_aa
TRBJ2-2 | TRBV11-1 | ASSLEETSGGELF
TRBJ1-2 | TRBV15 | ATSRGDRGDGYT
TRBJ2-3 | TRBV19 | ASSIIGQSTDTQY
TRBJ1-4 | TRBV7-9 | ASSIGQPNEKLF
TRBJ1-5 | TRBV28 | ASSPRSGGIQPQH
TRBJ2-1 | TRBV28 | ASSFGIPNEQF
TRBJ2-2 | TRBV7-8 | ASSLSGITRELF
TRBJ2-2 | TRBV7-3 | ASSPYRGGGELF
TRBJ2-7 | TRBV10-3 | AINTGGGAGEQY
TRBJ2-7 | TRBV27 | ASSLSGGYEQY
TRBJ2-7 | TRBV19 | ASSKRQEGPYEQY
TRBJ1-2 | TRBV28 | ASSLMGREDYGYT
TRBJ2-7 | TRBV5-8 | ASSYGTGNPEQY
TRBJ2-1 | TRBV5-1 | ASSLEPYKNNEQF
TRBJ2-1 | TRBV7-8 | ASSLAEGPYNEQF
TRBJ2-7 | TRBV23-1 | ASSQKRTGAPHEQY
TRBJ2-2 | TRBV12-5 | ASAADPTGELF
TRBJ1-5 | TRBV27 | ASSLRASNQPQH
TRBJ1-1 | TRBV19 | ASSIDFVGEAF
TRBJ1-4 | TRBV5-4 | ASSLAGLNEKLF
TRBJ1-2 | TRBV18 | ASSPTENYGYT
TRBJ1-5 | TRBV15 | ATRGGGRGNQPQH
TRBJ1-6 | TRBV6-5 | ASRGQGSPLH
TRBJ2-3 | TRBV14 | ASSQDGPTQY
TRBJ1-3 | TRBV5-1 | ASRLQDGVGNTIY
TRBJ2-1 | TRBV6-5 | ASRRGQVNEQF
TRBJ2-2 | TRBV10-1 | ASSESTGTTGELF
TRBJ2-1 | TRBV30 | AWKAILAGGSEQF
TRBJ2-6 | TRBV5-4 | ASSLGVTGANVLT
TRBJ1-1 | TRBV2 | ASSEARGHRNTEAF
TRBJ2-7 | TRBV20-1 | SVPGPEQY
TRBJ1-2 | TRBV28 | AIGRTGYYGYT
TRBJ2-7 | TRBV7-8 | ASAPFDRRYEQY
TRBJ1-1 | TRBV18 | ASSRGQDLYEAF
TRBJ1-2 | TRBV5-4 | ASSYRDRVFGGYT
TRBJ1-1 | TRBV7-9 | ASSPRVGTEAF
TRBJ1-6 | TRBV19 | ASSQLLPGSSPLH
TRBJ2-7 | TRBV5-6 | ASSSWTVADEQY
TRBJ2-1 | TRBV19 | ASSKDRGWQF
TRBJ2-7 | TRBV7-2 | ASSYQGGYEQY
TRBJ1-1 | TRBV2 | ASSEDRGVLGTEAF
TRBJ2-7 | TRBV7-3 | ASSLQSGILNEQY